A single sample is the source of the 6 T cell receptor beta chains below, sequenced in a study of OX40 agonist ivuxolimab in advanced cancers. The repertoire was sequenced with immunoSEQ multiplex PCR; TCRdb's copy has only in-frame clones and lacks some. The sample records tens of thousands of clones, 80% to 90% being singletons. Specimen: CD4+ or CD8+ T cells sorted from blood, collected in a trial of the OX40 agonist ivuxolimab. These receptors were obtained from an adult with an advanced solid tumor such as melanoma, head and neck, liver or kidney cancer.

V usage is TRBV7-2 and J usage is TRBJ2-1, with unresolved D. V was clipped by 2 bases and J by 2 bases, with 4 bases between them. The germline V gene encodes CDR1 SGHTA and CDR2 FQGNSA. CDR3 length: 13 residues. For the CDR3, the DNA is TGTGCCAGCAGCTTAAACACCTACAATGAGCAGTTCTTC. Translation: CASSLNTYNEQFF.

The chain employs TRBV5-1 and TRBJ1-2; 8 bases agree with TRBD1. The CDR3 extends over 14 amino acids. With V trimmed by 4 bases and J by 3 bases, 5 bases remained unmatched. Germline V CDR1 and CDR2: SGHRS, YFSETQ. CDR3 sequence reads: CASSGGQADYGYTF. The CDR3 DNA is TGCGCCAGCAGCGGGGGACAGGCGGACTATGGCTACACCTTC. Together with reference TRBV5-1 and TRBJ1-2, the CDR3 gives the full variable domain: KAGVTQTPRYLIKTRGQQVTLSCSPISGHRSVSWYQQTPGQGLQFLFEYFSETQRNKGNFPGRFSGRQFSNSRSEMNVSTLELGDSALYLCASSGGQADYGYTFGSGTRLTVV.

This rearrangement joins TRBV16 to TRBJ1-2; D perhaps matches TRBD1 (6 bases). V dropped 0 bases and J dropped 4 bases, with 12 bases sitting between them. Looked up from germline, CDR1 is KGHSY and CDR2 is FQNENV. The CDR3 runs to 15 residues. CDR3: CASSQSTGAGYGYTF. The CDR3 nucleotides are TGTGCCAGCAGCCAATCGACGGGGGCGGGCTATGGCTACACCTTC.

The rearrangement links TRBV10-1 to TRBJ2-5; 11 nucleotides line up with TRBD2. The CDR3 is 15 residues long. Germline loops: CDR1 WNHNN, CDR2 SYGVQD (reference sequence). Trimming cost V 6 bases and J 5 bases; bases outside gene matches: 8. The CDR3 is CASSPIAGGEETQYF. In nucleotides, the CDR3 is TGCGCCAGCAGCCCCATAGCGGGAGGGGAGGAGACCCAGTACTTC.

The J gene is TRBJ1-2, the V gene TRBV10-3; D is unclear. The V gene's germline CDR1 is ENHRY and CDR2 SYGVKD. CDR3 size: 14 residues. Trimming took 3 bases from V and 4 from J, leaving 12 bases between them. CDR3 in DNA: TGTGCCATCAGTGAAGGTGGAGGTCCCTATGGCTACACCTTC. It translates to CAISEGGGPYGYTF.

CDR3 DNA sequence: TGTGCCAGCAGCCCAGAGACAGGGGTCAACACCATATATTTT. It codes for CASSPETGVNTIYF. V is TRBV7-6 and J is TRBJ1-3; 8 bases match TRBD1. V gave up 5 bases and J gave up 7 bases; unmatched junction bases: 7. CDR1 and CDR2 from the germline V gene are SGHVS and FNYEAQ. The CDR3 covers 14 residues.